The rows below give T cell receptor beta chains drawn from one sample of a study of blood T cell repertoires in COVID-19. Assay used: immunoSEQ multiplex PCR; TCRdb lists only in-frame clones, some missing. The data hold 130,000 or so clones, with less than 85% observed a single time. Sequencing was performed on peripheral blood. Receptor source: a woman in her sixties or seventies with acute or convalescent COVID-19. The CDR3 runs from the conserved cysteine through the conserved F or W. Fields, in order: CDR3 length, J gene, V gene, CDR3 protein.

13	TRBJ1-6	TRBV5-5	CASSLALESPLHF
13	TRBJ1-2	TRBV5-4	CASSFTENYGYTF
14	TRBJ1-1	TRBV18	CASSPGQGAAEAFF
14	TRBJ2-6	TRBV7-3	CASSFDAGANVLTF
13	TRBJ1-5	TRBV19	CASTTLGGQPQHF
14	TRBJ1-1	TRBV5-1	CASSFGPGNTEAFF
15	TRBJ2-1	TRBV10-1	CASSDGGGAGNEQFF
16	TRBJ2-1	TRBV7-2	CASSPTTSGSYNEQFF
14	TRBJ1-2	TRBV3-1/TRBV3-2	CASSSRDSSLGYTF
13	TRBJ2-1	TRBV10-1	CASSTYYTGEQFF
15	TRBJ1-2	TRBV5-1	CASSLSSTFNYGYTF
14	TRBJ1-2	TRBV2	CASKPLIQNYGYTF
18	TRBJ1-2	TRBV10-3	CAISEAIIGTLKKDGYTF
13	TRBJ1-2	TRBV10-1	CASSRTGGYGYTF
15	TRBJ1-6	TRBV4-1	CASSQVQGYNSPLHF
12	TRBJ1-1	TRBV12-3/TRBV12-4	CASSTGTGWAFF
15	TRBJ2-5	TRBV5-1	CASSLLGAAGETQYF
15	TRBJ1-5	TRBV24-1	CATSRAGHSNQPQHF
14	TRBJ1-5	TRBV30	CAWSPVGGPQPQHF
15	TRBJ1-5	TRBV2	CASRGVESGNQPQHF
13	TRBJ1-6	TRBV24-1	CATGGGGDSPLHF
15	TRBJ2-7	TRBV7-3	CASSLSGTGPYEQYF
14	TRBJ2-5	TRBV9	CASSVGVKQETQYF
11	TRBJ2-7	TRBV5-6	CASGTGREQYF
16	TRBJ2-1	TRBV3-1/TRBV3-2	CASSATGRSSYNEQFF
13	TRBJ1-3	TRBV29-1	CSAGQGTGNTIYF
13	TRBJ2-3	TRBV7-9	CASSLGGTDTQYF
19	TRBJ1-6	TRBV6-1	CASSDPTGDLSFYNSPLHF
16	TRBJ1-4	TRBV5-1	CASSLRRQGIDEKLFF
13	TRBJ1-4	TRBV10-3	CASKQGEDEKLFF
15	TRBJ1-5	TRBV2	CASSQDRGQGQPQHF
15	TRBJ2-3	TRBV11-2	CASRRPGLAGDTQYF
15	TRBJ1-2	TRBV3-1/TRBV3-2	CASSQGQGTIYGYTF